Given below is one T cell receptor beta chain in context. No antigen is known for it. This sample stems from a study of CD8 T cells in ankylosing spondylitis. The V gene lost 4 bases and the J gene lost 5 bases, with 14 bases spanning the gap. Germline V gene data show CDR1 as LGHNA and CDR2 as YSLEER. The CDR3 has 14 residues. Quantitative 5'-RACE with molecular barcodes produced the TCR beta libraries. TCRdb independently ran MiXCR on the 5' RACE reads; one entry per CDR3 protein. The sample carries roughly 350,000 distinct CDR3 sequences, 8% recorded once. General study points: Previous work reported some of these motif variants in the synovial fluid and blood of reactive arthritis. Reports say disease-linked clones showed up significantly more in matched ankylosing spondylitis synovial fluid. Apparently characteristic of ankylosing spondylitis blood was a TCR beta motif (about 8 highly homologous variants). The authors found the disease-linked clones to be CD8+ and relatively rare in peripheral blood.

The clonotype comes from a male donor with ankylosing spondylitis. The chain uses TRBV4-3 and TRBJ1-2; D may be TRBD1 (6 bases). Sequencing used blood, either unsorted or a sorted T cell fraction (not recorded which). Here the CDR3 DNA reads TGCGCCAGCAGCCTTTACAGGGAGGGGTATGGCTACACCTTC. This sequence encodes CASSLYREGYGYTF.